The clone carrying this T cell receptor beta chain came up many times. The antigen remains undetermined. The data originate from a study of human T cells and chemical hapten exposure. For the study at large: Small volume differences among pooled libraries mainly caused per-sample TCR yield variation. Findings of the study overall: TCRs above 1 in 1000 frequency did not change with DPC sensitization.

The library labeled individual cDNA molecules by adding unique molecular identifiers to them. The authors' processing: The number of TCRs in each sample had a median of 95,638 and spanned about 23,224 to 690,600. TCRdb reprocessed the RACE reads via MiXCR and lists one record per CDR3 protein. These V and J calls derive from TCRdb rather than the authors' analysis. The table includes approximately 34,000 distinct CDR3 sequences, roughly 5% detected once. Sample time point: healthy volunteer bleed at 6 weeks. The authors extracted total RNA from unfractionated whole blood. Germline loops: CDR1 SGHTA, CDR2 FQGNSA. The CDR3 has 14 amino acids. V was pared by 1 base and J by 0 bases, with 6 bases between.

Sequencing input: whole blood. The V gene is TRBV7-2, the J gene TRBJ2-5; D perhaps matches TRBD1 (6 bases). The TCR was taken from a human donor in good health. Some clones in this sample may be carry-over from other donors' samples. The CDR3 DNA is TGTGCCAGCAGCTTAGACAGGGACCAAGAGACCCAGTACTTC. Translated, it gives CASSLDRDQETQYF.